This TCR beta chain stems from a study of response to subunit inactivated influenza vaccine. Study outcomes and limitations: That few new T cells are recruited by each seasonal influenza vaccination was the authors' suggestion.

A remark on this clonotype: The target antigen is unknown.

The CDR3 spans 14 residues. V shed 6 bases and J shed 6 bases, with 18 bases lying between them. TCRdb analysed the RT-PCR reads with MiXCR anew, one entry per CDR3 protein. Among 600,000 to 850,000 distinct CDR3 sequences listed, approximately 14% were seen once. This chain joins TRBV12-3 or TRBV12-4 and TRBJ2-7, with D unclear. The receptor was isolated from a man aged 45-65 years who received an inactivated influenza vaccine. Sequenced here: PBMCs from blood, sampled 14 to 15 days before vaccination. CDR3 coding DNA: TGTGCCAGCAGGACCGGAATCCCCAATTCCGAGCAGTACTTC. Its protein product is CASRTGIPNSEQYF.